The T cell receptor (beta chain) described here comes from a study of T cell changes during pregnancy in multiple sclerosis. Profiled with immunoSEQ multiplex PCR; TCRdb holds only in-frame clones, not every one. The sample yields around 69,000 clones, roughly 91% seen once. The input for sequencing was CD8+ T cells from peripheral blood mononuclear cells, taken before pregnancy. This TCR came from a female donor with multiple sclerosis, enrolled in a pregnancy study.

The CDR3 bases are TGTGCCAGCAGCCAAGAATTCGGTGTTCAGGGGAACACTGAAGCTTTCTTT. It codes for CASSQEFGVQGNTEAFF. The rearrangement uses TRBV4-2 and TRBJ1-1; TRBD1 is a possible D gene (5 bases). Trimming removed 0 bases at V and 1 base at J, with 15 bases between. CDR3 size: 17 residues. CDR1 is LGHNA, CDR2 YNFKEQ, per germline.